These 21 T cell receptor beta chains originate from one sample sequenced in a study of memory CD4+ T cells and cytomegalovirus serostatus. The sort gate was single viable CD3+CD4+CD8-CD45RO+ cells for memory CD4+ T cells. Libraries were prepared by immunoSEQ multiplex PCR; TCRdb keeps only in-frame clonotypes and omits some of them. The table includes just under 95,000 clones, 75% to 90% detected once. The sample was memory CD4+ T cells from blood. The receptors stem from an adult in good health and CMV-seropositive.

Only a few counts were recorded for this clone. This chain joins TRBV18 and TRBJ1-5; D not certain. Germline CDR1 KGHSH, CDR2 LQKENI. Trimming removed 2 bases at V and 7 bases at J, with 9 bases between. This CDR3 region has 13 residues. The CDR3 DNA is TGTGCCAGCTCACCAGGGAATCGGCAGCCCCAGCATTTT. Its protein product is CASSPGNRQPQHF.

V is TRBV18 and J is TRBJ2-1; 7 bases agree with TRBD1. V gave up 3 bases and J gave up 0 bases; unmatched junction bases: 2. CDR1 KGHSH and CDR2 LQKENI come from the germline V gene. The CDR3 spans 15 residues. CDR3 DNA sequence: TGTGCCAGCTCACCGGGGACAGACTCCTACAATGAGCAGTTCTTC. This encodes CASSPGTDSYNEQFF.

The chain combines TRBV20-1 with TRBJ1-2; D remains unclear. Looked up from germline, CDR1 is DFQATT and CDR2 is SNEGSKA (reference sequence). The CDR3 is made up of 11 amino acids. V shed 4 bases and J shed 8 bases, with 11 bases lying between them. The CDR3 nucleotides read TGCAGTGCTACCCGGTCCGACGGCTACACCTTC. Its translation is CSATRSDGYTF.

The V call is TRBV7-9, the J call TRBJ2-3; 8 bases agree with TRBD2. CDR3 size: 13 residues. V lost 10 bases to trimming and J lost 1 base; unmatched junction nucleotides: 4. Germline V gene lookup returns CDR1 SEHNR and CDR2 FQNEAQ (reference sequence). The chain's CDR3 is CANGAGGTDTQYF. Here the CDR3 DNA reads TGTGCCAACGGAGCGGGAGGCACAGATACGCAGTATTTT.

The chain is built from TRBV10-1 and TRBJ2-2; 9 nucleotides align to TRBD2. Germline V CDR1 and CDR2: WNHNN, SYGVQD (reference sequence). The CDR3 spans 16 residues. V was clipped by 9 bases and J by 4 bases; unmatched bases: 12. CDR3 nucleotides: TGCGCCAGTCATTCGGGACTAGCAGAATCCACCGGGGAGCTGTTTTTT. It yields the protein CASHSGLAESTGELFF.

The genes are TRBV19 and TRBJ2-1, with 9 positions matching TRBD2. After removal of 2 bases from V and 8 bases from J, the junction contained 7 bases not matched to a gene. Per the germline V gene, CDR1 is LNHDA and CDR2 is SQIVND (reference sequence). The CDR3 is 15 amino acids. Here the CDR3 DNA reads TGTGCCAGTAGTATAAAGCGGGAGGTATATGATGAGCAGTTCTTC. Encoded protein: CASSIKREVYDEQFF.

This chain joins TRBV9 and TRBJ2-7; TRBD2 matches 9 bases. The germline gives CDR1 SGDLS, CDR2 YYNGEE. CDR3 length: 15 amino acids. The V gene end was trimmed by 6 bases and the J gene end by 5 bases; junction bases not matched to a gene: 12. CDR3 coding DNA: TGTGCCAGCACCGTCGGTCTAGCGGGGACAGACGAGCAGTACTTC. Its translation: CASTVGLAGTDEQYF.

This clone was recorded once. The chain carries TRBV25-1 and TRBJ2-3; D may be TRBD1 (7 bases). V shed 6 bases and J shed 8 bases, with 18 bases lying between them. The CDR3 sequence is 14 residues long. CDR1 MGHDK and CDR2 SYGVNS come from the germline V gene. The CDR3 DNA reads TGTGCCAGCAGAATTGGACAGGCCGGGGGTACGCAGTATTTT. This translates into CASRIGQAGGTQYF. Supplemented by reference TRBV25-1 and TRBJ2-3, the full variable domain reads EADIYQTPRYLVIGTGKKITLECSQTMGHDKMYWYQQDPGMELHLIHYSYGVNSTEKGDLSSESTVSRIRTEHFPLTLESARPSHTSQYLCASRIGQAGGTQYFGPGTRLTVL.

This clone was counted a few times. The chain joins TRBV7-8 to TRBJ2-1; TRBD1 might be the D (8 bases). V was trimmed by 1 base and J by 4 bases, leaving 11 bases between them. Per germline, CDR1 SGHVS and CDR2 FQNEAQ. This CDR3 is 15 amino acids long. CDR3 bases: TGTGCCAGCAGCTTAGTACAGGGGGGGTACAATGAGCAGTTCTTC. It yields the protein CASSLVQGGYNEQFF.

The gene calls are TRBV9 and TRBJ1-2; no clear D gene. The CDR3 is made up of 12 amino acids. The germline V gene has CDR1 SGDLS and CDR2 YYNGEE. V was shortened by 3 bases and J by 8 bases, with 11 bases between the two germline ends. In nucleotides, the CDR3 is TGTGCCAGCAGCGCCCCGAACGGGGGCTACACCTTC. Translating it yields CASSAPNGGYTF. The entire variable domain, with the rest obtained from reference TRBV9 and TRBJ1-2, is as follows: DSGVTQTPKHLITATGQRVTLRCSPRSGDLSVYWYQQSLDQGLQFLIQYYNGEERAKGNILERFSAQQFPDLHSELNLSSLELGDSALYFCASSAPNGGYTFGSGTRLTVV.

This chain uses TRBV6-5 with TRBJ2-7, with a weak D call TRBD1 (6 bases). Germline assignment: CDR1 MNHEY and CDR2 SVGAGI. The germline V and J ends were trimmed by 9 bases and 6 bases, with 15 bases remaining between them. This CDR3 has 12 residues. This CDR3 is CASSTGFREQYF. Written as DNA, the CDR3 is TGTGCCAGTTCAACAGGGTTCCGCGAGCAGTACTTC.

CDR3 protein: CATSRAKGGQGLGGANVLTF. CDR3 nucleotides: TGTGCCACCAGCAGAGCCAAAGGGGGACAGGGCCTCGGAGGGGCCAACGTCCTGACTTTC. The chain joins TRBV15 to TRBJ2-6; TRBD1 agrees at 9 bases. CDR1 and CDR2 (germline): LNHNV, YYDKDF (reference sequence). The CDR3 has 20 residues. J was trimmed by 4 bases and V by 1 base; bases with no gene match: 14. The complete variable domain, with remaining parts taken from reference TRBV15 and TRBJ2-6, reads DAMVIQNPRYQVTQFGKPVTLSCSQTLNHNVMYWYQQKSSQAPKLLFHYYDKDFNNEADTPDNFQSRRPNTSFCFLDIRSPGLGDTAMYLCATSRAKGGQGLGGANVLTFGAGSRLTVL.

The gene calls are TRBV11-3 and TRBJ2-1; D remains ambiguous. This CDR3 comprises 15 residues. Germline CDR1 SGHNT, CDR2 YENEEA. With 2 bases removed from V and 0 bases from J, the gap between germline ends came to 8 bases. CDR3 protein: CASSLNGFSYNEQFF. In nucleotides, the CDR3 is TGTGCCAGCAGCTTAAACGGGTTCTCCTACAATGAGCAGTTCTTC. Supplemented by reference TRBV11-3 and TRBJ2-1, the full variable domain reads EAGVVQSPRYKIIEKKQPVAFWCNPISGHNTLYWYLQNLGQGPELLIRYENEEAVDDSQLPKDRFSAERLKGVDSTLKIQPAELGDSAVYLCASSLNGFSYNEQFFGPGTRLTVL.

The CDR3 spells CASSSGQGAIYEQYF. As DNA, the CDR3 is TGTGCCAGCAGCTCCGGACAGGGGGCGATCTACGAGCAGTACTTC. This chain joins TRBV6-5 and TRBJ2-7, with 11 nucleotides matching TRBD1. J was trimmed by 3 bases and V by 6 bases; bases with no gene match: 7. This CDR3 is 15 amino acids long. Germline loops: CDR1 MNHEY, CDR2 SVGAGI.

The chain couples TRBV7-2 to TRBJ1-5; 7 bases match TRBD1. Trimming at V came to 2 bases and at J to 3 bases, leaving 7 bases not matched to a gene. From germline, CDR1 is SGHTA and CDR2 FQGNSA. The CDR3 spans 16 residues. CDR3 DNA sequence: TGTGCCAGCAGCTTACCAGGGGGTGGGAACAATCAGCCCCAGCATTTT. This translates into CASSLPGGGNNQPQHF.

The rearrangement uses TRBV2 and TRBJ2-1, with 13 nucleotides matching TRBD2. V was pared by 7 bases and J by 8 bases, with 8 bases of the junction left unmatched. The V gene's germline CDR1 is SNHLY and CDR2 FYNNEI. The CDR3 has 15 amino acids. CDR3 nucleotides: TGTGCCAGCAACGGACTAGCGGGAGATTTTGATGAGCAGTTCTTC. The encoded protein is CASNGLAGDFDEQFF.

The chain has TRBV19 and TRBJ2-2; TRBD2 matches at 8 bases. This CDR3 comprises 15 residues. V shed 4 bases, J shed 4 bases, and the junction held 5 bases outside the gene matches. The V gene's germline CDR1 is LNHDA and CDR2 SQIVND (reference sequence). The CDR3 DNA reads as TGTGCCAGTAGTACAATAGCGGGAACCACCGGGGAGCTGTTTTTT. This sequence encodes CASSTIAGTTGELFF.

The chain links TRBV12-5 to TRBJ1-1; a possible D gene is TRBD1 (5 bases). The V and J ends lost 4 bases and 4 bases respectively, with 13 bases between them. The V gene's germline CDR1 is LGHNT and CDR2 FRNRAP. This CDR3 has 14 amino acids. The CDR3 region has the DNA TGTGCTAGTGGTTCGACAGAGGGTGCCACTGAAGCTTTCTTT. Amino acid sequence: CASGSTEGATEAFF.

This clone was detected a few times. The V call is TRBV15, the J call TRBJ2-7, with TRBD2 identical over 9 bases. The CDR3 is 14 residues long. The germline V gene encodes CDR1 LNHNV and CDR2 YYDKDF (reference sequence). Unmatched junction bases numbered 4, after V lost 0 bases and J lost 7 bases. CDR3 bases: TGTGCCACCAGCAGAGATCGGCTAGCGGGGGAGCAGTACTTC. Amino acid sequence: CATSRDRLAGEQYF.

The V and J genes are TRBV4-1 and TRBJ1-3; 9 bases map to TRBD1. The CDR3 is made up of 17 amino acids. The germline V gene has CDR1 MGHRA and CDR2 YSYEKL. V was pared by 1 base and J by 3 bases, with 7 bases of the junction left unmatched. CDR3 sequence: CASSQVIQGAGGNTIYF. The DNA of the CDR3 is TGCGCCAGCAGCCAAGTGATACAGGGGGCAGGTGGAAACACCATATATTTT.

The chain employs TRBV18 and TRBJ1-1; D unclear. CDR3 size: 14 residues. Deletions cut 2 bases from V and 0 bases from J, with 7 bases between. Germline V gene lookup returns CDR1 KGHSH and CDR2 LQKENI. The CDR3 region has the DNA TGTGCCAGCTCACCAGGACTGATGAACACTGAAGCTTTCTTT. This encodes CASSPGLMNTEAFF.